The rows below give T cell receptor beta chains drawn from one sample of a study of T-cell reconstitution after alpha-beta-depleted transplantation in children. TCRdb independently ran MiXCR on the PCR reads; one entry per CDR3 protein. There are 200,000 to 300,000 distinct CDR3 sequences in the sample; 20% to 30% occur only once, and about 2.6% lies in the top ten. This material consisted of PBMCs, taken before TCRalphabeta/CD19-depleted stem cell transplant. Receptors originate from a girl under 10 years old with Fanconi anemia, due to receive a stem cell transplant. The CDR3 runs from the conserved cysteine through the conserved F or W. The D gene is left open where the match is weak. Rows give clone size only sometimes, using once, few, many, or a class for an expanded clone.

>TRBD1|13|TRBV29-1|many|TRBJ1-2
TGCAGCGTTGAAGGACAGGGGGCTTATGGCTACACCTTC
CSVEGQGAYGYTF
>-|16|TRBV29-1|many|TRBJ2-3
TGCAGCGTTGAACCGGGGCATGACTCCTTCACAGATACGCAGTATTTT
CSVEPGHDSFTDTQYF
>-|13|TRBV20-1|few|TRBJ1-1
TGCAGTGCTAGAGATGCGGGACCAGCCGAAGCTTTCTTT
CSARDAGPAEAFF
>TRBD2|15|TRBV4-2|-|TRBJ2-1
TGTGCCAGCAGCTACGGGACTAGCATTAACAATGAGCAGTTCTTC
CASSYGTSINNEQFF
>-|16|TRBV7-7|-|TRBJ2-1
TGTGCCAGCAGCCCCCGAGGCATAGCGTGGGTAGGTGAGCAGTTCTTC
CASSPRGIAWVGEQFF
>TRBD1|14|TRBV5-1|-|TRBJ2-5
TGCGCCAGCAGCTGGCAGGGGGCCCAAGAGACCCAGTACTTC
CASSWQGAQETQYF
>-|14|TRBV9|many|TRBJ2-7
TGTGCCAGCAGCGTCGGGCAAAGCTCCTACGAGCAGTACTTC
CASSVGQSSYEQYF
>-|16|TRBV12-3/TRBV12-4|-|TRBJ2-5
TGTGCCAGCAGTTTAGTGAATGGGGGGCCAGGAGAGACCCAGTACTTC
CASSLVNGGPGETQYF
>-|13|TRBV6-6|many|TRBJ1-3
TGTGCCAGCAGTTACGGATCTGGAAACACCATATATTTT
CASSYGSGNTIYF
>-|12|TRBV29-1|few|TRBJ2-1
TGCAGCGGTGAGAGGGGGGGCCTTGAGCAGTTCTTC
CSGERGGLEQFF
>-|13|TRBV29-1|-|TRBJ2-3
TGCAGCCTCGTCCGAACTAGCACAGATACGCAGTATTTT
CSLVRTSTDTQYF
>TRBD1|16|TRBV12-3/TRBV12-4|-|TRBJ2-2
TGTGCCAGCAGTAGAATGGGACAGGGGGCGGCCGGGGAGCTGTTTTTT
CASSRMGQGAAGELFF
>-|14|TRBV29-1|many|TRBJ2-7
TGCAGCGTTGATGGGGGGAGTCTCTCCTACGAGCAGTACTTC
CSVDGGSLSYEQYF
>-|16|TRBV20-1|-|TRBJ1-5
TGCAGTGCTCTCGGGTTCTCGACCCTTAGCAATCAGCCCCAGCATTTT
CSALGFSTLSNQPQHF
>-|13|TRBV7-6|few|TRBJ2-3
TGTGCCAGCAGCTTAGGATCACCGAATACGCAGTATTTT
CASSLGSPNTQYF
>-|16|TRBV7-2|many|TRBJ2-3
TGTGCCAGCAGCTTAGTCTGGGGTAGGGGCACAGATACGCAGTATTTT
CASSLVWGRGTDTQYF
>-|15|TRBV28|-|TRBJ1-1
TGTGCCAGCAGTATACCTAGTCTTGGGAACACTGAAGCTTTCTTT
CASSIPSLGNTEAFF
>TRBD2|17|TRBV6-1|few|TRBJ2-3
TGTGCCAGCAGTGAGGGTTGGCGGGGGGTAAGCACAGATACGCAGTATTTT
CASSEGWRGVSTDTQYF
>TRBD1|16|TRBV12-3/TRBV12-4|-|TRBJ2-3
TGTGCCAGCAGTCTCCGGACAGGGCCCAGCACAGATACGCAGTATTTT
CASSLRTGPSTDTQYF
>-|15|TRBV2|few|TRBJ2-1
TGTGCCAGCACCAAACCGGGACCTCTTGGCAATGAGCAGTTCTTC
CASTKPGPLGNEQFF